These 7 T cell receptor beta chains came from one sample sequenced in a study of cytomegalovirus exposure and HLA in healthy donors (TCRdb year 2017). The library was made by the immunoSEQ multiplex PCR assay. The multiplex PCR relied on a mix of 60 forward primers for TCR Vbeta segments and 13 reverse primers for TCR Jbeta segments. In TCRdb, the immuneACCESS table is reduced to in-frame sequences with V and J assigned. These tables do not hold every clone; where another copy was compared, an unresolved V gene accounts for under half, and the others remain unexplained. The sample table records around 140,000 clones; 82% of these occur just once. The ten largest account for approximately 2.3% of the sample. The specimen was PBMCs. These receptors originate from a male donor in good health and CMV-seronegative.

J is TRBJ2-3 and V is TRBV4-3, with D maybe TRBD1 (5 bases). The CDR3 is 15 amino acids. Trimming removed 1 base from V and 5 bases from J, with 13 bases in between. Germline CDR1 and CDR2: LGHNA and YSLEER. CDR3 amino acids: CASSQAPGPLDTQYF. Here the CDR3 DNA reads TGCGCCAGCAGCCAAGCTCCAGGGCCACTAGATACGCAGTATTTT.

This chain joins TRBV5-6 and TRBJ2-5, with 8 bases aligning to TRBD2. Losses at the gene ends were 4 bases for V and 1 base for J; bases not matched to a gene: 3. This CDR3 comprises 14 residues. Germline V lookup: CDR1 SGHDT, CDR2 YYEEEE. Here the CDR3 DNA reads TGTGCCAGCAGCCGGACTAGCAGCCAAGAGACCCAGTACTTC. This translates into CASSRTSSQETQYF.

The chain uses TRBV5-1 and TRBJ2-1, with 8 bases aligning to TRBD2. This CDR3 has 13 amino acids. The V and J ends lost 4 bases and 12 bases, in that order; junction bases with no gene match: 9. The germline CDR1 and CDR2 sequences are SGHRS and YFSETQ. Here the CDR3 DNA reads TGCGCCAGCAGCCAGCGGGGGCAACTGGTGCAGTTCTTC. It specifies CASSQRGQLVQFF.

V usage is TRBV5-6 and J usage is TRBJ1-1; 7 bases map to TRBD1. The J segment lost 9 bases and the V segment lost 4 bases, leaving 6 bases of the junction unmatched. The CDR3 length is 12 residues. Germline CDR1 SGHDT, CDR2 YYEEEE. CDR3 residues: CASSRPTGKAFF. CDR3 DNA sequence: TGTGCCAGCAGCCGGCCGACAGGGAAAGCTTTCTTT.

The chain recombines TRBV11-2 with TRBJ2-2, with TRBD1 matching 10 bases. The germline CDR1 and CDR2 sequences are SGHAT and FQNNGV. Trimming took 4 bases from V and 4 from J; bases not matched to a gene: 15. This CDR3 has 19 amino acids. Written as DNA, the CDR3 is TGTGCCAGCAGCTCAGTACGGCCGGACAGGGGGTTCATCACCGGGGAGCTGTTTTTT. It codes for CASSSVRPDRGFITGELFF. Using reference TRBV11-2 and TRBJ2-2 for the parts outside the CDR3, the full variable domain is EAGVAQSPRYKIIEKRQSVAFWCNPISGHATLYWYQQILGQGPKLLIQFQNNGVVDDSQLPKDRFSAERLKGVDSTLKIQPAKLEDSAVYLCASSSVRPDRGFITGELFFGEGSRLTVL.

The CDR3 protein is CASSQSSGRARYNEQFF. CDR3 in DNA: TGCGCCAGCAGCCAAAGTAGCGGGAGGGCGCGTTACAATGAGCAGTTCTTC. The chain employs TRBV4-1 and TRBJ2-1; 11 bases agree with TRBD2. Germline CDR1 reads MGHRA; CDR2 reads YSYEKL. V lost 2 bases and J lost 4; bases outside the gene matches: 7. The CDR3 is 17 amino acids.

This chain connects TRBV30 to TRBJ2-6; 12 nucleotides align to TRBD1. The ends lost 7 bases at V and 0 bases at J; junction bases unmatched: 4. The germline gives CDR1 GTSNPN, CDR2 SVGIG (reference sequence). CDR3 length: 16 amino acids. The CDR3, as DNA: TGTGCCTCGGGACAGGGGGCGGTCTCTGGGGCCAACGTCCTGACTTTC. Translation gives CASGQGAVSGANVLTF.